This T cell receptor beta chain was obtained from a study of blood T cells in healthy people across ages (dated by TCRdb to 2014 to 2015). For context, the study as a whole: Template switching captured roughly one uniquely barcoded TCR beta cDNA molecule per two T cells in model experiments. To avoid experimental bias, donors of different ages were randomly spread across the sequencing lanes. The donors were split into four age groups: young (average 16 years), middle-aged (about 40), aged (62) and long-lived (approximately 80). Using the same blood draw, the study looked at two additional independent replicas of 1 million unique cDNA reads for two donors, one aged 18 to 30 and the other aged 80 or older. Age-related changes in TCR beta repertoire diversity were measured in the study by deep sequencing normalized with unique cDNA molecular identifiers. The paper's findings and limits, for the study overall: Observed TCR beta diversity correlated strongly with the percentage of naive T cells measured by flow cytometry. The long-lived group showed more naive CD4+ T cells, fewer expanded clones and increased TCR diversity than the aged group, suggesting age selection. As age increased, observed TCR beta diversity per million T cells dropped in a roughly linear way, and a significant reduction was already evident by age roughly 36. Estimates of total diversity based on one million sequenced T cells were regarded as lower bounds and as underestimates. The CMV infection status of donors was not known, potentially confounding age-related changes in expanded clonotypes. Since profiling was done on bulk unsorted PBMCs, naive and antigen-experienced compartments could not be conclusively compared.

The CDR3 runs 14 amino acids, cysteine and phenylalanine included. The sequence is cut down to CDR3 DNA, 42 bases in frame from base 1. Trimming accounts for 5 bases at V and 7 bases at J, while the number of junction bases matched to no gene is 9. CDR1 and CDR2, looked up from the germline V gene, are MDHEN and SYDVKM. Libraries were prepared through 5' RACE. Sequencing took place on an Illumina HiSeq 2500. A second about 7 to 12 cycle PCR used a sample-barcoded 5' primer and a J-beta primer mix. A unique molecular identifier was introduced onto each TCR beta cDNA molecule by a template-switch 5' adaptor carrying 12 random nucleotides. Each sample yielded at least 2.5 million CDR3-containing paired-end reads. First-strand cDNA was synthesized from all RNA with the Mint cDNA synthesis kit, primed by a TRBC-specific oligonucleotide. Following uracil-DNA glycosylase treatment, a first 18-cycle PCR with universal primers M1SS and BC2_uni_R was performed on all cDNA. Turning to the authors' computational methods: For normalization, 1 million high-quality reads, each with a distinct molecular identifier, were randomly selected from each sample. Reads with shared molecular identifiers were discarded instead of being binned into consensus sequences. CDR3 identification, clonotype clustering and error correction used MiTCR with a Q25 quality threshold and the strictest error-elimination algorithm. A nonparametric unseen species model with Euler transformation was used to estimate a lower bound on total TCR beta diversity. TCRdb reprocessing: public reads trimmed at Q25 with fastp, clones called with MiXCR, in-frame beta chains kept. Rows merge per CDR3 protein into single entries with the most common DNA and genes. The V and J calls shown here were made by TCRdb, not taken from the authors' results. The sample yields approximately 800,000 distinct CDR3 sequences; 56% were counted once. Under 30% of the sample comes from the top ten.

A remark on this clonotype: The antigen it recognizes is unknown. Base quality data are lacking; no much larger clone is found one base away.

Donors were a few dozen systemically healthy Caucasian individuals from Russia aged roughly 6 to 100 years. Each donor gave ten milliliters of peripheral blood, drawn into EDTA-treated Vacutainer tubes. Ficoll-Paque density-gradient centrifugation was used to isolate PBMCs, with at least 7 million per sample. Total RNA, at least 5 micrograms per sample, was extracted from PBMCs with Trizol reagent. For every donor, flow cytometry on a PBMC aliquot measured the percentage of naive CD45RAhigh/CD27high T cells. Sample: blood. This TCR came from a man aged 40-50 years in good health. Here the chain combines TRBV28 and TRBJ2-3; 7 bases in the middle match TRBD1. The DNA is TGTGCCAGCAGTCCCGACAGGGTCAAGAATACGCAGTATTTT. Translated, it gives CASSPDRVKNTQYF.